This T cell receptor (beta chain) was captured by sequencing in a study of T cell changes during pregnancy in multiple sclerosis. The table came from immunoSEQ multiplex PCR; TCRdb's copy has only in-frame clones and leaves some out. The table includes tens of thousands of clones, 90% to 95% detected once. The CDR3 covers 13 residues. Trimming removed 1 base at V and 1 base at J, with 4 bases between. Germline V gene data show CDR1 as MNHNY and CDR2 as SVGAGI (reference sequence). The V and J genes are TRBV6-6 and TRBJ1-1; D gene uncertain. This receptor was identified in a female donor with multiple sclerosis, enrolled in a pregnancy study. The sample in question was CD4+ T cells from peripheral blood mononuclear cells, obtained in the second trimester of pregnancy. CDR3 in amino acids: CASSYYSNTEAFF. Here the CDR3 DNA reads TGTGCCAGCAGTTACTACTCGAACACTGAAGCTTTCTTT.